This TCR beta chain was observed in a study of blood T cells in healthy people across ages. The overall study: Every two T cells gave about one barcoded beta molecule via template switching. The study's findings and limits: CMV status of donors was not determined, possibly confounding expanded clonotype changes. The study regarded diversity estimates from one million T cells as underestimates.

The second PCR ran about 6 to 12 cycles with a sample-barcoded 5' primer and J-beta primers. TCRdb reprocessed the 5' RACE reads with MiXCR, giving one entry per CDR3 protein. The sample includes over 700,000 distinct CDR3 sequences, about 55% of them seen just once. On this clonotype itself: Its matching antigen is unknown.

This CDR3 contains 13 residues. In germline, CDR1 is MDHEN, CDR2 SYDVKM. The V end was cut by 1 base, the J end by 14 bases, with 16 bases between. Total RNA, at least 5 micrograms per sample, came from PBMCs. The clonotype originates from a man older than 75 in good health. The chain recombines TRBV28 with TRBJ2-3; a weak D match, TRBD1 (5 bases). The sequencing input was blood. The CDR3 DNA sequence: TGTGCCAGCAGTTTATACCAGGGTGGGTACGCGTATTTT. Protein sequence: CASSLYQGGYAYF.